This T cell receptor (beta chain) originates from a study of shared clonotypes between healthy human individuals. Germline-derived CDR1 and CDR2 are LNHDA and SQIVND (reference sequence). This CDR3 comprises 17 residues. V lost 5 bases, J lost 2 bases, and 20 bases lay in between. As originally analysed: Without quality scores, immunoSEQ junctional reads could not be filtered like full-length reads. Assay used: immunoSEQ multiplex PCR; TCRdb lists only in-frame clones, some missing. The DNA was the basis for D and trimming; V, J and clone size are from that table. The data show over a million clones, roughly 97% seen once.

This TCR derives from a man aged 25-45 years in good health. The chain employs TRBV19 and TRBJ2-3; TRBD1 is a possible D gene (6 bases). Sequencing used naive CD4+ T cells sorted from blood. Subset in this sample: CD45RA+ positively selected. CDR3 region: CASSFGQQWGHTDTQYF. The DNA of the CDR3 is TGTGCCAGTAGTTTTGGCCAACAATGGGGACACACAGATACGCAGTATTTT.